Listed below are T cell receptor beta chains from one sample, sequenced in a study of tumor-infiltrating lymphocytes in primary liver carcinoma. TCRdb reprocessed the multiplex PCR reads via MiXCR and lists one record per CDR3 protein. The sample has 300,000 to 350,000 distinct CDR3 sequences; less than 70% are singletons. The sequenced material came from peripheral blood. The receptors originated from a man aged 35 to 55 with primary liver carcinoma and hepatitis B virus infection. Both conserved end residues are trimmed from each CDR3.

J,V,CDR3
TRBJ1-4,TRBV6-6,ASGQGEKLF
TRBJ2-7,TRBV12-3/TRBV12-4,VNTGTANYEQY
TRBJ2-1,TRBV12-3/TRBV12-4,TSSPRLEDNEQF
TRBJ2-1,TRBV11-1,ASSLGSSYFEQF
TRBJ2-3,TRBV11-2,ASSLEGAGGFPDTRY
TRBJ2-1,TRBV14,ASSQDPPGQTYNEQF
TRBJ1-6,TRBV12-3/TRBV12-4,ASSYDRSPLH
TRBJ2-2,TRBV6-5,AAGTSGKDGELF
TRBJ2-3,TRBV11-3,ASSPGGGPTDTQY
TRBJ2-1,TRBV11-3,ASSLDAPGLAGARDEQF
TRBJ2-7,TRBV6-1,ASSKQGAAYKQY
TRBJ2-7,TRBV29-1,SVAGQGRNEQY
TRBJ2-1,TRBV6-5,ASSYSGLARVFSYNEQF
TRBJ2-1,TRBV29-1,SVGVLGTSGRIFNEQF
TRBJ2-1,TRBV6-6,ASSYSIGTLAGGYNEQF
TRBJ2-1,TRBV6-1,ASSEPSSGRGEQF
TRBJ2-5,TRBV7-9,ASSRDSQETQY
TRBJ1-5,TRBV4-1,ANSQHNAPVAQH
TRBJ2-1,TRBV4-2,ASSQGTGVGGLHEQF
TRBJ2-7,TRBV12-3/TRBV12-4,ASSPRGLADGSSEQH
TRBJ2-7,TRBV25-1,ASSLRNRVSEQY
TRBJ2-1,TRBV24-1,AASDLSGNHNEQF
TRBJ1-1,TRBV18,ASSPRRENTEAF
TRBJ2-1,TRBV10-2,ASSESTGGNNEQF
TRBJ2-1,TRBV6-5,GSSYDLRSAYNEQF
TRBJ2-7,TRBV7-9,ASSLSRQSTYEQY
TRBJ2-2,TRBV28,ASSLGGTGEELF
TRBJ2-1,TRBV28,ASSLETNRGPYNEQF
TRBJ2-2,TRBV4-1,PSKDLDSGLTGELF
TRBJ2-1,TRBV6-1,ASPVNRGLYNEQF
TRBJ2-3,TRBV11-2,ASSLGPRRDSSTDTQY
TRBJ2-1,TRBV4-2,ASSQGASGSIYEQF
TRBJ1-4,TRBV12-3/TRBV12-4,ASSTGTGNEKLL
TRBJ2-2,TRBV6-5,ASSRRDTHTGELF
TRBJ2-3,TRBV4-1,ASSQSSIDPDTQY
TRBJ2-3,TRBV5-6,ASSLAWGGEYTDTQY
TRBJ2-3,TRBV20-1,SANVGSTDTQY
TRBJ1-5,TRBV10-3,ATTPTGNNQPQH
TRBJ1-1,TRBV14,ARSQRTGGNTEAF
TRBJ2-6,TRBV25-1,ASPQQGSGASVLT
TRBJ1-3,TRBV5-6,ASSLTEGISGNTIY
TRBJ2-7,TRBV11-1,ASSSRGNIGERY